This T cell receptor beta chain stems from a study of shared clonotypes between healthy human individuals (dated by TCRdb to between 2020 and 2021). Regarding the complete study: The cohort comprised a couple of women and a few men aged 18 to 49 years. Each donor's leukapheresis produced roughly between about 0.9 and 9.5 billion PBMCs. For each donor, CD4 naive and CD4 memory were each run on three plates, CD8 naive on two plates, and CD8 memory on one plate. To estimate repertoire size and how much clonotype sharing occurs between individuals, the study deeply sequenced the blood TCR repertoires of several healthy adults. To increase sequencing depth and limit assay-specific biases, TCR repertoire library preparation and sequencing were carried out by different laboratories using diverse techniques. Study-level results and caveats: Because the study included only a small number of donors, the genetic and exposure-history diversity represented was limited. Incomplete sequencing was indicated by rarefaction of sorted-subset datasets, despite the large sequencing depth. Only blood was sampled, and tissue TCR repertoires likely differ from those in blood. When a handful of donors were compared, the shared fraction of clonotypes was 5% to 6.5% for naive CD4, 3.5% to 4% for naive CD8, about 2.5% for memory CD4, and 0.4% for memory CD8. Naive subsets generally had larger estimated clonotype richness than memory subsets did. Pairwise subsampling indicated that sequencing depth was expected to affect the degree of clonotype sharing among donors. Compared with non-shared clonotypes, clonotypes shared by all four sorted-subset donors had higher generation probabilities.

V is trimmed back by 0 bases and J by 6 bases, and the junction contains 7 bases that no gene match accounts for. From a lookup of the germline V gene, CDR1 and CDR2 are SGDLS and YYNGEE. From the cysteine through the phenylalanine, the CDR3 covers 15 amino acids. The CDR3 DNA has 45 bases and is translated from base 1. Concerning this clone itself: The antigen it binds to is not known. Per-base qualities were not stored, and no clone one base away is much larger.

Using the deep immunoSEQ assay, TCR CDR3 regions were amplified from genomic DNA by multiplex PCR. Extracted genomic DNA from each cell subset was spread evenly across all wells of several immunoSEQ 96-well plates, with each plate serving as a replicate. For sorted subsets, each replicate PCR was loaded with about 0.2 ug genomic DNA, equivalent to approximately 33,000 T cell genomes. The purified libraries were quantified using a Qubit 3.0 fluorometer, sized with a Bioanalyzer 2100, and then quantified again using the KAPA Library Quantification kit. Every immunoSEQ 96-well plate was sequenced on a separate single-read 150-cycle Illumina NextSeq 550 flow cell. Per the authors' processing: Because only junctional sequences without quality scores were contained in the immunoSEQ output, filtering matching that applied to full-length reads could not be performed. Sequences were annotated with PyIR, a Python wrapper for IgBLAST v1.9, using IMGT germline references to assign V/J genes and CDR3. Reads with weak V/J assignments (E-value above 1e-6), missing CDR3, stop codons, out-of-frame junctions, or ambiguous translated residues were removed. V3J clonotypes were defined as sequences sharing the same inferred V gene, J gene, and CDR3 amino acid sequence. To compute the percentage overlap between repertoires, the number of shared unique clonotypes was divided by the size of the smaller repertoire. RTK rarefaction, the Chao1 estimator, and Recon v2.1 estimates of unobserved clonotypes were used to assess repertoire richness. Generation probabilities for all TCRbeta clonotypes obtained by the gDNA method from a handful of donors were computed using OLGA. TCRdb took this table from immuneACCESS and kept in-frame rearrangements with V and J called. Such tables lack part of the clones; where checked against another copy, unresolved V genes explain under half of the gap, and the rest is unexplained. The V and J calls and clone size were taken over from that table, and D and trimming were inferred from the DNA. For this sample the table gives about 2.2 million clones, of which over 85% were detected only once. Over 1.5% of the sample lies in the top ten.

CD8 naive samples were CD45RO-negative cells positively selected for CCR7, giving a CD45RA+CCR7+ population that excluded TemRA cells. The donors were healthy, HIV-negative adults who had no recently reported acute infections or vaccinations. Every donor was a Caucasian adult living in Nashville, Tennessee, USA. Blood was obtained by leukapheresis, after which PBMCs were separated by Ficoll-Histopaque density gradient centrifugation and cryopreserved in liquid nitrogen vapor phase. Analytical flow cytometry was used to check the purity and quantity of every magnetically sorted T cell population. Each sorted fraction had its genomic DNA isolated and then quantified by UV absorbance on a Nanodrop 2000c.

The chain employs TRBV9 and TRBJ1-1, with 8 junctional bases fitting TRBD1. The sequenced sample consisted of naive CD8+ T cells from PBMCs. This specimen's cell subset or site label, per the study, means: CD45RA+CCR7+. The source of this sequence is a man aged 18-30 years in good health. Some clones in this sample may be carry-over from other donors' samples. The nucleotides read TGTGCCAGCAGCGTAGAGGGGGCCAGGGGGCCTGAAGCTTTCTTT. It translates to CASSVEGARGPEAFF.